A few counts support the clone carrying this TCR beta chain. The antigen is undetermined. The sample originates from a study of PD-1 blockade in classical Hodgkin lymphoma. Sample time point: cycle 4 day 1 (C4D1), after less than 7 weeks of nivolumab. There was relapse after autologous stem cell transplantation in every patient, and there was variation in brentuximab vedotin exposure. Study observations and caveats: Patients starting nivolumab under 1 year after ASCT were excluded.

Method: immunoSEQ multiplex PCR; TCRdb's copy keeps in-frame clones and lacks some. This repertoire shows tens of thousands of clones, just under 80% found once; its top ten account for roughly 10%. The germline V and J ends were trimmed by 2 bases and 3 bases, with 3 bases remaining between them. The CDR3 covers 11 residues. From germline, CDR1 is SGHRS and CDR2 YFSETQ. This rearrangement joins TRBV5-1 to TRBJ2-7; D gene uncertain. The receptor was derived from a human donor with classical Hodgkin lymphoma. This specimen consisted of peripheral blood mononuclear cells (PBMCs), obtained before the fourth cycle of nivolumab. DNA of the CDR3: TGCGCCAGCAGCTTATTCTACGAGCAGTACTTC. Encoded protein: CASSLFYEQYF.